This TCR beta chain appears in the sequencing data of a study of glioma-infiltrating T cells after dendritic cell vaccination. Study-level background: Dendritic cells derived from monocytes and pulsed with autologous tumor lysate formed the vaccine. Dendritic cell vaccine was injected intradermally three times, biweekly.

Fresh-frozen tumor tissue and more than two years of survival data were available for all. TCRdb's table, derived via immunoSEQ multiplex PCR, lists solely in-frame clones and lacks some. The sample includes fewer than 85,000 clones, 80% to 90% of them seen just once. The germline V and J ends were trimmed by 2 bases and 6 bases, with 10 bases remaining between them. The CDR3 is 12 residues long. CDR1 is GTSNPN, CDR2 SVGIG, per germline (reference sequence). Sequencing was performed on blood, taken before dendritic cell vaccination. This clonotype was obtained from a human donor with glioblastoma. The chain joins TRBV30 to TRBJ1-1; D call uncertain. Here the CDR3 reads CAWSTQLPEAFF. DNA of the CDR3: TGTGCCTGGAGTACACAGCTGCCTGAAGCTTTCTTT.